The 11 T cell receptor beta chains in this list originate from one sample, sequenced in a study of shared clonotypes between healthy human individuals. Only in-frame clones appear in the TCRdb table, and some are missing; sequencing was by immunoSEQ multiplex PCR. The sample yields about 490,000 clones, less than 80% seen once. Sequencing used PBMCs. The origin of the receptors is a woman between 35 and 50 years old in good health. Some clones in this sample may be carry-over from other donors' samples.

The CDR3 sequence is CASSLTRGGSSGNTIYF. The CDR3 nucleotides are TGTGCCAGCAGTCTAACGAGGGGGGGAAGCTCTGGAAACACCATATATTTT. The J gene is TRBJ1-3, the V gene TRBV11-2, with D possibly TRBD1 on 6 matching bases. The length of the CDR3 is 17 residues. Germline assignment: CDR1 SGHAT and CDR2 FQNNGV. Trimming left V 6 bases short and J 0 bases short, with 18 bases between. Combining the CDR3 with reference TRBV11-2 and TRBJ1-3 gives the whole variable domain EAGVAQSPRYKIIEKRQSVAFWCNPISGHATLYWYQQILGQGPKLLIQFQNNGVVDDSQLPKDRFSAERLKGVDSTLKIQPAKLEDSAVYLCASSLTRGGSSGNTIYFGEGSWLTVV.

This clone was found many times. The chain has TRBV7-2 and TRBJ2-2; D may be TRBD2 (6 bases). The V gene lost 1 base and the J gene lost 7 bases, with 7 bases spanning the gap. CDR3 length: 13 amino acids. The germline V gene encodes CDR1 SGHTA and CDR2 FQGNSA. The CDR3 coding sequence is TGTGCCAGCAGCTTAGAGGGAGGCGGGGAGCTGTTTTTT. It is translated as CASSLEGGGELFF.

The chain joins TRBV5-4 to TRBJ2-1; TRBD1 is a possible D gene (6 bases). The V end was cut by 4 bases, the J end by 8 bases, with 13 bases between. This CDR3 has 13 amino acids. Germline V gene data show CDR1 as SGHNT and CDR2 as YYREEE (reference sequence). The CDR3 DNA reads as TGTGCCAGCAGCACCACCTGGACAGATGAGCAGTTCTTC. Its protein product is CASSTTWTDEQFF.

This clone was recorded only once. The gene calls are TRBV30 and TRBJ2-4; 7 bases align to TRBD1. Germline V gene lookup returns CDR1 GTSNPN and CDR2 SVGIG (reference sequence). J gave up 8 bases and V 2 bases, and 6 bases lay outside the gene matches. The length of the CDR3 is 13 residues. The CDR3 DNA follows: TGTGCCTGGAGTTCAAGGGGGCCTGACATTCAGTACTTC. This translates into CAWSSRGPDIQYF.

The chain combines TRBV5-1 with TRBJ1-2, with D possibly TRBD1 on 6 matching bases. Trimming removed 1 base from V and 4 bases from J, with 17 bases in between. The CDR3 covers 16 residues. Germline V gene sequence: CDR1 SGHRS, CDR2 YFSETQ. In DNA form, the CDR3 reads TGCGCCAGCAGCTTGTCCCCCCCCGGACAGTCCTATGGCTACACCTTC. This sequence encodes CASSLSPPGQSYGYTF.

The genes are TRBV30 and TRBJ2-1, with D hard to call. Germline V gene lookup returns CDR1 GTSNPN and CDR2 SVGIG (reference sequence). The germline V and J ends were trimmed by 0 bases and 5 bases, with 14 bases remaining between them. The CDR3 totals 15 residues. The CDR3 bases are TGTGCCTGGAGTGTAAGTTATCTAGTCGACAATGAGCAGTTCTTC. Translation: CAWSVSYLVDNEQFF.

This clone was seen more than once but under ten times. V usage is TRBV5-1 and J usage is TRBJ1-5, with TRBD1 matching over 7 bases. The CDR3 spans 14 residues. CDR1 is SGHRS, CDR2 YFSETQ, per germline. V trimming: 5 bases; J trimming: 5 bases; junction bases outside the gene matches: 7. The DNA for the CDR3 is TGCGCCAGCAGGATTGGAGGGGGCGATCAGCCCCAGCATTTT. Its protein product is CASRIGGGDQPQHF.

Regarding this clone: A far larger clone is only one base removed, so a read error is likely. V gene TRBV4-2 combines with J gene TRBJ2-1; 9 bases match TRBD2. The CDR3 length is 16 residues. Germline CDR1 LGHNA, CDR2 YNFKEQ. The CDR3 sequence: CASSQDEGSGSNEQLF. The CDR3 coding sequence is TGTGCCAGCAGCCAAGATGAAGGTAGCGGGAGCAATGAGCAGCTCTTC.

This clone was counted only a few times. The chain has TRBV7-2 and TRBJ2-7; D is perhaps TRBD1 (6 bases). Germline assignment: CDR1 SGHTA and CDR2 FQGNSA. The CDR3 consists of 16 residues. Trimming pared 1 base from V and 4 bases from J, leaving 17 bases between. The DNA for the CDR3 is TGTGCCAGCAGCTTAGGAACAGGGTGGGCTGGATACGAGCAGTACTTC. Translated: CASSLGTGWAGYEQYF.

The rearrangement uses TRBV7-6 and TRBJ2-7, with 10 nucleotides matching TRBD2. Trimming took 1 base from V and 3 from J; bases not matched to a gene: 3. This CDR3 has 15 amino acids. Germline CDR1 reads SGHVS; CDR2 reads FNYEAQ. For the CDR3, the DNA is TGTGCCAGCAGCTTAGGGGCTAGCGGGAGCTACGAGCAGTACTTC. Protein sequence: CASSLGASGSYEQYF.

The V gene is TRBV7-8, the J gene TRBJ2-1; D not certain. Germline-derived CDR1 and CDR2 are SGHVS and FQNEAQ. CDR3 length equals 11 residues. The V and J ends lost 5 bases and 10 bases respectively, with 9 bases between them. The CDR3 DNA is TGTGCCAGCAGCCCCTCGAACGAGCAGTTCTTC. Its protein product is CASSPSNEQFF.